The rows below give T cell receptor beta chains drawn from one sample of a study of blood T cell repertoires in COVID-19. Some clones are missing from TCRdb's copy, which holds only in-frame ones; the method was immunoSEQ multiplex PCR. The data contain around 200,000 clones, 84% of them singletons. Material: peripheral blood. The receptors were gathered from a human donor in a cohort sampled during active COVID-19. CDR3s include the opening cysteine and the closing phenylalanine or tryptophan. D genes are given only for firm matches. The size entry is marked missing in some rows and otherwise reads once, few, many or a size class.

TRBJ1-2 | TRBV7-2 | NA | TRBD1 | TGTGCCAGCAGCTCACCCACAGGGGGCGCCTATGGCTACACCTTC | CASSSPTGGAYGYTF
TRBJ2-6 | TRBV18 | NA | NA | TGTGCCAGCTCACCACTGGGCGGGCCCTCTGGGGCCAACGTCCTGACTTTC | CASSPLGGPSGANVLTF
TRBJ2-7 | TRBV7-8 | NA | NA | TGTGCCAGCAGCTTAGCGGTCGGAGCCTACGAGCAGTACTTC | CASSLAVGAYEQYF
TRBJ1-5 | TRBV11-2 | NA | TRBD1 | TGTGCCAGCAGCTTAGCTGGGACAGGGGGCGAGCCCCAGCATTTT | CASSLAGTGGEPQHF
TRBJ1-1 | TRBV6-7 | NA | NA | TGTGCCAGCAGTTACTCCGTCAAACTTCGCACTGAAGCTTTCTTT | CASSYSVKLRTEAFF
TRBJ2-5 | TRBV5-1 | NA | TRBD2 | TGCGCCAGCAGCTTTTCACTAGCGGGGGGGCGAGAGACCCAGTACTTC | CASSFSLAGGRETQYF
TRBJ1-1 | TRBV5-4 | NA | NA | TGTGCCAGCACCCCTTCGGCAGACTTTAACACTGAAGCTTTCTTT | CASTPSADFNTEAFF
TRBJ2-6 | TRBV13 | NA | TRBD1 | TGTGCCAGCAGCCTATGGGCCAGGGGGCGTTCTGGGGCCAACGTCCTGACTTTC | CASSLWARGRSGANVLTF
TRBJ2-5 | TRBV25-1 | NA | TRBD1 | TGTGCCAGCAGTGGCCGGGACAGGGGGCTGGTTGAGACCCAGTACTTC | CASSGRDRGLVETQYF
TRBJ2-2 | TRBV19 | NA | NA | TGTGCCAGTAGTCCCTCCGGGACACCGAACACCGGGGAGCTGTTTTTT | CASSPSGTPNTGELFF
TRBJ1-2 | TRBV5-3 | NA | NA | TGTGCCAGAAGCCAACAGATTAACAGGGTCTCTGGCTACACCTTC | CARSQQINRVSGYTF
TRBJ1-1 | TRBV6-5 | NA | TRBD1 | TGTGCCAGCAAAGGACAGGGGGCTGGTGAAGCTTTCTTT | CASKGQGAGEAFF
TRBJ2-7 | TRBV4-1 | NA | TRBD2 | TGCGCCAGCAGCCAAGAGTTAGCGGGGGGGTTTCCCTACGAGCAGTACTTC | CASSQELAGGFPYEQYF
TRBJ2-7 | TRBV6-6 | NA | TRBD2 | TGTGCCAGCAGTTACACGGGCAGCGGGGTCTACGAGCAGTACTTC | CASSYTGSGVYEQYF
TRBJ2-5 | TRBV7-9 | NA | TRBD2 | TGTGCCAGCAGCTTAGCGAGGGGACTAGCGGCGATGGAGACCCAGTACTTC | CASSLARGLAAMETQYF
TRBJ2-2 | TRBV9 | NA | TRBD1 | TGTGCCAGCAGCGTCCAGACCGGGACAGACTACGCGAACACCGGGGAGCTGTTTTTT | CASSVQTGTDYANTGELFF
TRBJ1-2 | TRBV5-1 | NA | TRBD1 | TGCGCCAGCAGCTTGGACTGGGACAGGGGGTCTGGCTACACCTTC | CASSLDWDRGSGYTF
TRBJ2-2 | TRBV30 | NA | NA | TGTGCCTGGAGTCTAGACAGGATGAACACCGGGGAGCTGTTTTTT | CAWSLDRMNTGELFF
TRBJ1-4 | TRBV7-2 | once | NA | TGTGCCAGCAGCAAGACCCGGGGGTCGGATGAAAAACTGTTTTTT | CASSKTRGSDEKLFF
TRBJ2-1 | TRBV7-3 | NA | NA | TGTGCCAGCAGCTACGGTGGGGGCGATGAGCAGTTCTTC | CASSYGGGDEQFF
TRBJ2-7 | TRBV6-5 | NA | TRBD1 | TGTGCCAGCAGTAAGGGACAGGGACCGTCCTACGAGCAGTACTTC | CASSKGQGPSYEQYF
TRBJ2-5 | TRBV15 | NA | NA | TGTGCCACCAGCAGAGTGGAGGTCTTGGAGACCCAGTACTTC | CATSRVEVLETQYF
TRBJ1-2 | TRBV5-4 | NA | NA | TGTGCCAGCAGCCGAAACAGGGTAGGGTATGGCTACACCTTC | CASSRNRVGYGYTF
TRBJ1-2 | TRBV9 | NA | NA | TGTGCCAGCAGCGTAGAGGGTCAGGGTTACGGCTACACCTTC | CASSVEGQGYGYTF
TRBJ1-1 | TRBV27 | NA | NA | TGTGCCAGCAGTTTAATCGGGGGGGACGGCCTTGAAGCTTTCTTT | CASSLIGGDGLEAFF
TRBJ2-5 | TRBV3-1/TRBV3-2 | NA | NA | TGTGCCAGCAGCCCGCCGGACAGTATTCCTGAGGTGACCCAGTACTTC | CASSPPDSIPEVTQYF
TRBJ2-1 | TRBV5-1 | NA | TRBD2 | TGCGCCAGCAGCTTGGGGGCGGGTAGCGGGGGGGCGACGTTCTTC | CASSLGAGSGGATFF
TRBJ2-3 | TRBV19 | once | TRBD1 | TGTGCCAGTAGTATGTACAGGGGGTCTTTGACAGATACGCAGTATTTT | CASSMYRGSLTDTQYF
TRBJ2-1 | TRBV10-3 | once | NA | TGTGCCATCAGTGAGTCTTCTCCCGGGACAACCAATGAGCAGTTCTTC | CAISESSPGTTNEQFF
TRBJ2-7 | TRBV3-1/TRBV3-2 | NA | NA | TGTGCCAGCAGCCTCTCAATCGGTTACTACGAGCAGTACTTC | CASSLSIGYYEQYF
TRBJ1-1 | TRBV18 | NA | TRBD1 | TGTGCCAGCTCACCCCTGGACAGGGGTGGCACTGAAGCTTTCTTT | CASSPLDRGGTEAFF
TRBJ1-4 | TRBV5-1 | NA | TRBD1 | TGCGCCAGCAGCTGGGGACAGGGAGAGAGTGGTGAAAAACTGTTTTTT | CASSWGQGESGEKLFF
TRBJ2-3 | TRBV27 | once | TRBD2 | TGTGCCAGCCGATACGGGACTAGCGTGTCTAAGTCCACAGATACGCAGTATTTT | CASRYGTSVSKSTDTQYF
TRBJ1-3 | TRBV7-9 | NA | NA | TGTGCCAGCAGCCAAATCAGGGGTACCGGAAACACCATATATTTT | CASSQIRGTGNTIYF
TRBJ1-6 | TRBV4-2 | few | NA | TGTGCCAGCAGCCAAGCGTACAGGGACGGTTCACCCCTCCACTTT | CASSQAYRDGSPLHF
TRBJ2-1 | TRBV12-5 | NA | NA | TGTGCTAGTGGTTTGGTACCGGTCCGCCGAGAGCAGTTCTTC | CASGLVPVRREQFF
TRBJ2-1 | TRBV27 | NA | TRBD2 | TGTGCCAGCAGCCGAGGTACGCGGGGGGACTTCAATGAGCAGTTCTTC | CASSRGTRGDFNEQFF
TRBJ1-3 | TRBV5-6 | once | NA | TGTGCCAGCAGCAATCTTAATCAGTACTCTGGAAACACCATATATTTT | CASSNLNQYSGNTIYF
TRBJ1-2 | TRBV3-1/TRBV3-2 | NA | TRBD1 | TGTGCCAGCAGCCCCCGGGACAGGGGTTATGGCTACACCTTC | CASSPRDRGYGYTF
TRBJ2-1 | TRBV12-3/TRBV12-4 | NA | NA | TGTGCCAGCAGCCGGACTCTTGAGCAGTTCTTC | CASSRTLEQFF